These 15 T cell receptor beta chains were all obtained from the same sample, sequenced in a study of PD-L1 blockade in urothelial cancer (dated by TCRdb to the late 2010s). Library construction relied on the immunoSEQ multiplex PCR assay. Held by TCRdb, this immuneACCESS table contains in-frame sequences only and omits some clones. Under half of the omission traces to an unresolved V gene where checked; the cause of the rest is unknown. A total of about 84,000 clones appear in this sample, 90% of them only once. The ten largest clones add up to over 9% of the sample. Sequences were derived from PBMCs, sampled around atezolizumab (anti-PD-L1) treatment. All receptors derive from a man between 60 and 75 years old with urothelial cancer.

The chain uses TRBV4-2 and TRBJ2-1, with D tentatively TRBD2 (7 bases). This CDR3 has 14 residues. Trimming pared 4 bases from V and 9 bases from J, leaving 16 bases between. Looked up from germline, CDR1 is LGHNA and CDR2 is YNFKEQ. CDR3 amino acids: CASSRGGEGSEQFF. The CDR3 DNA follows: TGTGCCAGCAGCCGAGGGGGGGAAGGAAGTGAGCAGTTCTTC.

This chain joins TRBV11-1 and TRBJ1-1, with 8 bases that match TRBD1. After removal of 1 base from V and 8 bases from J, the junction contained 3 bases not matched to a gene. CDR1 and CDR2 from the germline V gene are SGHAT and FQDESV (reference sequence). The CDR3 is made up of 13 amino acids. The CDR3 DNA is TGTGCCAGCAGCTTAGAGCGGACAGGGGAAGCTTTCTTT. Amino acids: CASSLERTGEAFF. Drawing the rest from reference TRBV11-1 and TRBJ1-1, the complete variable domain is EAEVAQSPRYKITEKSQAVAFWCDPISGHATLYWYRQILGQGPELLVQFQDESVVDDSQLPKDRFSAERLKGVDSTLKIQPAELGDSAMYLCASSLERTGEAFFGQGTRLTVV.

The rearrangement links TRBV7-2 to TRBJ2-7; 7 positions match TRBD1. V gave up 5 bases and J gave up 3 bases; unmatched junction bases: 7. CDR1 is SGHTA and CDR2 is FQGNSA in the germline V gene. The length of the CDR3 is 14 residues. The CDR3 region has the DNA TGTGCCAGCAGCCGCGGACAGGAAAGCTACGAGCAGTACTTC. Its translation is CASSRGQESYEQYF.

The chain employs TRBV5-6 and TRBJ2-1, with D possibly being TRBD1 (5 bases). V lost 2 bases to trimming and J lost 5 bases, with 8 bases between them. The CDR3 covers 13 residues. The V gene's germline CDR1 is SGHDT and CDR2 YYEEEE. CDR3 DNA sequence: TGTGCCAGCAGCTTCAACAGGAACAATGAGCAGTTCTTC. The encoded protein is CASSFNRNNEQFF.

The gene calls are TRBV11-3 and TRBJ2-7; 7 nucleotides agree with TRBD2. This CDR3 has 16 amino acids. V lost 7 bases to trimming and J lost 0 bases; unmatched junction nucleotides: 12. The germline V gene has CDR1 SGHNT and CDR2 YENEEA. CDR3 nucleotide sequence: TGTGCCAGCATCATCTCGCCGGGACTACCCTCCTACGAGCAGTACTTC. It yields the protein CASIISPGLPSYEQYF.

The chain uses TRBV4-3 and TRBJ2-2; D remains unclear. The CDR3 extends over 15 amino acids. V was shortened by 0 bases and J by 7 bases, with 12 bases between the two germline ends. From germline, CDR1 is LGHNA and CDR2 YSLEER. DNA for the CDR3: TGCGCCAGCAGCCAAGATTCGGGTATCGGCGGGGAGCTGTTTTTT. It is translated as CASSQDSGIGGELFF.

The genes are TRBV2 and TRBJ1-4; maybe TRBD1 (5 bases). The CDR3 loop spans 13 amino acids. CDR1 is SNHLY, CDR2 FYNNEI, per germline. The ends were cut back, 9 bases at V and 7 bases at J, with 15 bases in the middle. DNA for the CDR3: TGTGCCAGGGGGACTACAGACGGTGAAAAACTGTTTTTT. The encoded protein is CARGTTDGEKLFF.

The chain has TRBV5-4 and TRBJ2-1; 7 bases agree with TRBD2. Germline loops: CDR1 SGHNT, CDR2 YYREEE (reference sequence). The CDR3 spans 16 residues. V shed 4 bases and J 0 bases; nucleotides not matched to a gene: 7. CDR3 DNA sequence: TGTGCCAGCAGCCACGGGGGGTTCTCCTCCTACAATGAGCAGTTCTTC. This encodes CASSHGGFSSYNEQFF.

This clone has a single count. V and J are TRBV2 and TRBJ2-5; the match to TRBD2 covers 9 bases. The CDR3 is made up of 17 amino acids. Trimming took 1 base from V and 5 from J; bases not matched to a gene: 11. The germline V gene encodes CDR1 SNHLY and CDR2 FYNNEI. CDR3 nucleotides: TGTGCCAGCAGTGAAGATCTAGCGGGGTCGTCGGGGGAGACCCAGTACTTC. Translating it yields CASSEDLAGSSGETQYF.

This clone has just one count. This chain connects TRBV28 to TRBJ1-2; 9 bases map to TRBD1. This CDR3 comprises 15 residues. Losses at the gene ends were 2 bases for V and 6 bases for J; bases not matched to a gene: 7. Germline V CDR1 and CDR2: MDHEN, SYDVKM. In DNA form, the CDR3 reads TGTGCCAGCAGTTTAACAGGGGGCATTAAAGATGGCTACACCTTC. Protein sequence: CASSLTGGIKDGYTF.

This chain joins TRBV18 and TRBJ2-5, with a weak D call TRBD1 (5 bases). Looked up from germline, CDR1 is KGHSH and CDR2 is LQKENI. The CDR3 contains 13 residues. Trimming stripped 4 bases from V and 1 base from J, with 7 bases between. The CDR3 coding sequence is TGTGCCAGCTCACAGGGGATCCAAGAGACCCAGTACTTC. The encoded protein is CASSQGIQETQYF.

This rearrangement joins TRBV7-3 to TRBJ2-3, with 9 positions matching TRBD1. Germline V CDR1 and CDR2: SGHTA, FQGTGA. After removal of 5 bases from V and 0 bases from J, the junction contained 3 bases not matched to a gene. The CDR3 is made up of 15 amino acids. The CDR3 DNA reads TGTGCCAGCAGCCAGACAGGGGGAAGCACAGATACGCAGTATTTT. This sequence encodes CASSQTGGSTDTQYF.

The chain has TRBV7-9 and TRBJ2-2, with D maybe TRBD2 (5 bases). Looked up from germline, CDR1 is SEHNR and CDR2 is FQNEAQ (reference sequence). V gave up 4 bases and J gave up 6 bases, with 15 bases separating them. The CDR3 contains 15 residues. CDR3 sequence (DNA): TGTGCCAGCAGCTCCGGGGATCTTTGGGCCGGGGAGCTGTTTTTT. It translates to CASSSGDLWAGELFF.

The CDR3, as DNA: TGTGCCAGCAGTGAATCGCCAGGGGGCGCTTCGTCTAATGAAAAACTGTTTTTT. This encodes CASSESPGGASSNEKLFF. The genes are TRBV6-1 and TRBJ1-4; 8 nucleotides match TRBD1. The V gene end was trimmed by 2 bases and the J gene end by 3 bases; junction bases not matched to a gene: 11. Germline V gene data show CDR1 as MNHNS and CDR2 as SASEGT. CDR3 length: 18 amino acids.

The chain joins TRBV27 to TRBJ2-5, with 8 bases matching TRBD2. This CDR3 has 13 amino acids. Germline V gives CDR1 MNHEY, CDR2 SMNVEV (reference sequence). Trimming at V came to 11 bases and at J to 4 bases, leaving 9 bases not matched to a gene. CDR3 region: CAAGSGVRETQYF. The CDR3 DNA sequence: TGTGCCGCGGGTAGCGGGGTTCGAGAGACCCAGTACTTC.